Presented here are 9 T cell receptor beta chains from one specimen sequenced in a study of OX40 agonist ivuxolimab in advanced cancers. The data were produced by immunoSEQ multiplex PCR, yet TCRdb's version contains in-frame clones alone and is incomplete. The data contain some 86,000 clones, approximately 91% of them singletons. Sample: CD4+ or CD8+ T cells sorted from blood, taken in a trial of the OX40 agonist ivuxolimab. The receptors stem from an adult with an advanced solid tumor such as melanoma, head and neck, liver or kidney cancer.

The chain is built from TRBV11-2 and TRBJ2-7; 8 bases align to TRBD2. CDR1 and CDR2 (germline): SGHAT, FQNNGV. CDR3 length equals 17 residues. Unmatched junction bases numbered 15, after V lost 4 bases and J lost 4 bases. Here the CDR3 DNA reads TGTGCCAGCAGCTCACTCACGGGGGCGACTAGCGCTTACGAGCAGTACTTC. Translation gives CASSSLTGATSAYEQYF.

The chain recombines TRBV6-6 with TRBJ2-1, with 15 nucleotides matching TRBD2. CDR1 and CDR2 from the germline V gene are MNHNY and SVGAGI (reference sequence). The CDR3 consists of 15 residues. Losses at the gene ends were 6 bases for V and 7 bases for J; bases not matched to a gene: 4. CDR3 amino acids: CASRWTSGRANEQFF. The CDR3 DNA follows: TGTGCCAGCAGATGGACTAGCGGGAGGGCGAATGAGCAGTTCTTC.

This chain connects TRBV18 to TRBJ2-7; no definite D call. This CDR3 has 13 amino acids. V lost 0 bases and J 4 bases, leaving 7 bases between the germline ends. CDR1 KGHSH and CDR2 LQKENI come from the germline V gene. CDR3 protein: CASSPPSLYEQYF. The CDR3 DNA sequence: TGTGCCAGCTCACCACCGAGTTTGTACGAGCAGTACTTC.

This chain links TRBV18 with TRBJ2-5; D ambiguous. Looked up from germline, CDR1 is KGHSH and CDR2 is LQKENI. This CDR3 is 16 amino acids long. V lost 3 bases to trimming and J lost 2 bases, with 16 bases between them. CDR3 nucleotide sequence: TGTGCCAGCTCACCCCTTTATCGGGCCCGACAAGAGACCCAGTACTTC. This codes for CASSPLYRARQETQYF.

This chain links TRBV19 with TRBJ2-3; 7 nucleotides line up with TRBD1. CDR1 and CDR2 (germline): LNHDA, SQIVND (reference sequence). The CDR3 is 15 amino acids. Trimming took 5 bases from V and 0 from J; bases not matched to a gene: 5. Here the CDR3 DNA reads TGTGCCAGTAGTTTGGACAGGTCTAGCACAGATACGCAGTATTTT. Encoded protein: CASSLDRSSTDTQYF.

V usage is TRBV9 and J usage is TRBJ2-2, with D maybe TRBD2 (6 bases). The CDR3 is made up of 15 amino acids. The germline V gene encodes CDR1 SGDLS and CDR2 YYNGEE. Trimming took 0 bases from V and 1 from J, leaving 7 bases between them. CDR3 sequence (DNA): TGTGCCAGCAGCGTAGTGGGGGGGAACACCGGGGAGCTGTTTTTT. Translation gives CASSVVGGNTGELFF.

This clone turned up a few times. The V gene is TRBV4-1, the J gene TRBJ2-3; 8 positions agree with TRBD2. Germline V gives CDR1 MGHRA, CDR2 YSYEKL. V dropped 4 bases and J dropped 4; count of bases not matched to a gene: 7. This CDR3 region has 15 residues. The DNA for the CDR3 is TGCGCCAGCAGCCTTCGTAGCGGGGTGGCAGATACGCAGTATTTT. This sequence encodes CASSLRSGVADTQYF.

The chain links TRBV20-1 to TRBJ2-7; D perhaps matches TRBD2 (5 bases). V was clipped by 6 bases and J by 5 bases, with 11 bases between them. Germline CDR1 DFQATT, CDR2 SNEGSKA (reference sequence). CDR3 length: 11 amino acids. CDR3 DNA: TGCAGTGCGACCCCTAGCCACGAGCAGTACTTC. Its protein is CSATPSHEQYF.

CDR3 loop: CSVGLAGETQYF. The DNA of the CDR3 is TGCAGCGTTGGACTAGCTGGAGAGACCCAGTACTTC. The chain has TRBV29-1 and TRBJ2-5; TRBD2 matches 7 bases. The V gene end was trimmed by 4 bases and the J gene end by 4 bases; junction bases not matched to a gene: 3. Germline CDR1 reads SQVTM; CDR2 reads ANQGSEA. CDR3 size: 12 residues.